This T cell receptor (beta chain) emerged from a study of T cell repertoires in aging, cancer and after chemotherapy (dated by TCRdb to between 2018 and 2020). Context from the whole study: Donors spanned six age groups from 30 or younger to 70 or older, with at least three individuals per group. In the solid tumor group, the paired samples taken before and after chemotherapy came from brain tumor (glioblastoma) patients given temozolomide-based therapy. Several million TCR reads were contained in the full dataset. The study profiled peripheral blood TCR beta repertoires from healthy donors and cancer patients to examine immunoaging and T cell reconstitution after chemotherapy. The cohort comprised around 220 cancer patients, 94 with hematological and roughly 120 with solid cancers, plus 95 healthy donors as a reference group.

Notes on this clonotype: The clone's antigen remains unknown. No clone much larger than this one lies a single base away; base qualities are absent.

From the cysteine up to the phenylalanine, the CDR3 has a length of 13 residues. The DNA shown is the 39-base CDR3, in frame from base 1. CDR1 MNHEY and CDR2 SMNVEV are derived from the germline V gene (reference sequence). V is clipped by 7 bases and J by 5 bases, and the sequence between their germline boundaries is 14 bases long. TCR beta rearrangements were amplified from genomic DNA extracted from peripheral blood rather than from sorted cells or RNA. Rearranged TRB sequences spanning V, D and J segments were amplified by multiplex touch-down PCR using a mixed TRB-A/B primer pool. Illumina adapters and sample indices were added to the amplicons in two consecutive PCR reactions performed with Phusion HS II polymerase. The amplicons were purified from gel with the NucleoSpin Gel and PCR Clean-up kit and then assessed with Qubit and an Agilent 2100 Bioanalyzer. Libraries were sequenced on an Illumina MiSeq using 600-cycle, single-indexed, paired-end runs. The study's processing was this. TRB sequences were processed with MiXCR versions 2.12 and 3.0.5. Each unique CDR3 nucleotide sequence was treated as one clone, and only productive sequences with two or more reads were kept. The repertoire metrics were Shannon diversity, evenness, clonality (calculated as one minus evenness), and diversity profiles parameterized by alpha from 0 to 5. Generation probabilities of clones in paired pre- and post-chemotherapy samples were computed with the IGoR algorithm. TCRdb reworked the public reads: Q25 trimming with fastp, MiXCR clone assembly, productive beta chains retained. A single entry per CDR3 protein holds the most common genes and DNA from its merged rows. TCRdb, rather than the study authors, made the V and J calls. Here the sample has 2,000 to 2,500 distinct CDR3 sequences; under 30% occur a single time. The ten largest account for roughly 6.7% of the sample.

The study at large found these results: Median generation probability increased over the chemotherapy interval in both cancer cohorts, suggesting repertoire reconstitution through rebound thymic output. Compared with age-matched healthy donors, untreated patients with hematological or solid cancers had significantly lower TCR diversity and higher clonality in blood. In healthy donors, the decline in TCR diversity with age was mainly explained by loss of richness, whereas in cancer patients loss of evenness was also found to contribute. The authors noted that the repertoire data do not allow conclusions about immunological memory after chemotherapy.

Sequencing used blood. This receptor was obtained from a human donor with a solid tumor. Here the chain combines TRBV27 and TRBJ1-2; perhaps TRBD1 is the D gene, with 6 bases matching. The DNA sequence is as follows: TGTGCCAGCACCTCGGACAGAGGATATGGCTACACCTTC. This codes for CASTSDRGYGYTF.